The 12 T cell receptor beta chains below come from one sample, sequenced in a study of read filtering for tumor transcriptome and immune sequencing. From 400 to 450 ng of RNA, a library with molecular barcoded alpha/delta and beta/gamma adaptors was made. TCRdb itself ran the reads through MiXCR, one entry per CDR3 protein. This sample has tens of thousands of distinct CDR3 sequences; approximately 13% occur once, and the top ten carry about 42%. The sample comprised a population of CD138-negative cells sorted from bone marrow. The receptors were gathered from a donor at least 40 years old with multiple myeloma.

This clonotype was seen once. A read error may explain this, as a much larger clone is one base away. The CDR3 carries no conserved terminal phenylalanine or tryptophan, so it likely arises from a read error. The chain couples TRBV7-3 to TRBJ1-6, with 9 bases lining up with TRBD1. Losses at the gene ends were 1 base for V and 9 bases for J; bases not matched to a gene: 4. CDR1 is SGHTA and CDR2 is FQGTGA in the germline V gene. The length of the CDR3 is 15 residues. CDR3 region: CASSLRGQGLSPLHC. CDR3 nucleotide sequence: TGTGCCAGCAGCTTAAGGGGACAGGGCCTTTCACCCCTCCACTGT.

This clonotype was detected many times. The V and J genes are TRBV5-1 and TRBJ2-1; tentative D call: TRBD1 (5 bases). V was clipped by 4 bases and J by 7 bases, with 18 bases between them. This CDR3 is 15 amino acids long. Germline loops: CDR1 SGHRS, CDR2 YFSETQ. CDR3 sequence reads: CASSLQGSGRNEQFF. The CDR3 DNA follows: TGCGCCAGCAGCCTTCAGGGTTCAGGTAGGAATGAGCAGTTCTTC.

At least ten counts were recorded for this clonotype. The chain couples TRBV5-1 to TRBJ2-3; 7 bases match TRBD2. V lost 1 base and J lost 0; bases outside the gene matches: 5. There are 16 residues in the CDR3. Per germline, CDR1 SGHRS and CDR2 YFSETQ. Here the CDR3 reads CASSLFPGGSTDTQYF. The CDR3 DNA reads TGCGCCAGCAGCTTGTTCCCGGGAGGCAGCACAGATACGCAGTATTTT.

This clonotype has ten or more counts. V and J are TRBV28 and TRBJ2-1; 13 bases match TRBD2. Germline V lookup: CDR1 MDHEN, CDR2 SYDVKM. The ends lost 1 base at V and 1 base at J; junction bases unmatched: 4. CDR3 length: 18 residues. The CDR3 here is CASSLSEGLAGSYNEQFF. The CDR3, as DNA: TGTGCCAGCAGTTTATCAGAGGGACTAGCGGGATCCTACAATGAGCAGTTCTTC.

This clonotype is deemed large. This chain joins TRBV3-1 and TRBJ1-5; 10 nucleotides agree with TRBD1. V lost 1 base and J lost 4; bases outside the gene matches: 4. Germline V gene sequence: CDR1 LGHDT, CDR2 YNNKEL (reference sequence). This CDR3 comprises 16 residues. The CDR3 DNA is TGTGCCAGCAGCCAAGGCGGACAGGGGGGGAATCAGCCCCAGCATTTT. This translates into CASSQGGQGGNQPQHF.

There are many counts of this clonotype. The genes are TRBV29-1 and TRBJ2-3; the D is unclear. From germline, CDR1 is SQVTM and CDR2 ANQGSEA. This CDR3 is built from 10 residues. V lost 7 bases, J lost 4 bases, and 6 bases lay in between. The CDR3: CSAQPDTQYF. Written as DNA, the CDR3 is TGCAGCGCCCAGCCAGATACGCAGTATTTT.

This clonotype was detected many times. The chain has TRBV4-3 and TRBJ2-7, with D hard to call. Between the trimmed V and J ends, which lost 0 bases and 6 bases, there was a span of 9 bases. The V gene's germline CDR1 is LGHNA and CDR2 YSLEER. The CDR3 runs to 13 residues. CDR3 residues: CASSQDWLGEQYF. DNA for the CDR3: TGCGCCAGCAGCCAAGATTGGCTGGGCGAGCAGTACTTC.

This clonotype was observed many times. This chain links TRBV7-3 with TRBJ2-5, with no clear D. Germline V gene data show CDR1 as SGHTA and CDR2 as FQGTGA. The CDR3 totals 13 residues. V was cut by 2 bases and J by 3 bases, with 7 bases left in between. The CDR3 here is CASSLVQKETQYF. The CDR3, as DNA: TGTGCCAGCAGCTTAGTACAGAAAGAGACCCAGTACTTC.

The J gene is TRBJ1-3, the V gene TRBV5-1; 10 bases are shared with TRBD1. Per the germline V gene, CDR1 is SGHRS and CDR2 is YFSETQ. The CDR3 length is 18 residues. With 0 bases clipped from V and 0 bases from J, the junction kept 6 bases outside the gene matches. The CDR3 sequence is CASSLAPGQGTSGNTIYF. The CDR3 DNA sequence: TGCGCCAGCAGCTTGGCCCCGGGACAGGGGACCTCTGGAAACACCATATATTTT.

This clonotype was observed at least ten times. The CDR3 region has the DNA TGCAGTGCTCTAGCTAGCTCCTACAATGAGCAGTTCTTC. Its protein product is CSALASSYNEQFF. The genes are TRBV20-1 and TRBJ2-1; a weak D match, TRBD2 (5 bases). Trimming pared 5 bases from V and 0 bases from J, leaving 8 bases between. The CDR3 runs 13 residues. CDR1 is DFQATT, CDR2 SNEGSKA, per germline (reference sequence).

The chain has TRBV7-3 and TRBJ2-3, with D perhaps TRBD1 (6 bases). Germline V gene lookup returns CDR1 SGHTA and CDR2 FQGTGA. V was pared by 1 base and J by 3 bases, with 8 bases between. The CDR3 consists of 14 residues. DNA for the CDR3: TGTGCCAGCAGCTTAATGCAGGGGACAGATACGCAGTATTTT. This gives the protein CASSLMQGTDTQYF.

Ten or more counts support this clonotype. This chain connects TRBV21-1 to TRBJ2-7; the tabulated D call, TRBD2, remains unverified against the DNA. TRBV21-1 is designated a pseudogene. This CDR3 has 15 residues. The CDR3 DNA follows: TGTGCCAGCAGGGAAGGGACTAGCGGGATTTACGAGCAGTACTTC. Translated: CASREGTSGIYEQYF.